The entry that follows covers one T cell receptor (beta chain) sequence. The sample originates from a study of Ad26.COV2.S vaccination and SARS-CoV-2 variants. The overall study: Intramuscularly, Ad26.COV2.S was given either once or twice, 56 days apart.

The treatment here: around 19 received Ad26.COV2.S at low or high dose, single or two shots; several received placebo; per-sample allocation not given. Specimens were obtained on day 63 following the first vaccine or placebo injection. This vaccine is an Ad26 vector that expresses the Wuhan-strain SARS-CoV-2 spike. The germline gives CDR1 MNHNY, CDR2 SVGAGI (reference sequence). The CDR3 is 13 amino acids. Trimming shortened V by 8 bases and J by 2 bases, and 13 bases separated the two germline ends. TCRdb keeps only in-frame clones here, not all; method: immunoSEQ multiplex PCR. The repertoire holds hundreds of thousands of clones, with around nine tenths as singletons.

Material: peripheral blood, obtained in a trial of Ad26.COV2.S vaccine versus placebo. This sequence was found in a person aged 18-60 years who received the Ad26.COV2.S COVID-19 vaccine or a placebo. The chain joins TRBV6-6 to TRBJ2-7; weak D call: TRBD2 (6 bases). The CDR3 spells CASLQGLTYEQYF. CDR3 sequence (DNA): TGTGCCAGCCTTCAGGGACTGACCTACGAGCAGTACTTC.